This T cell receptor (beta chain) is drawn from a study of T cell changes during pregnancy in multiple sclerosis. The CDR3 is 15 amino acids. The germline V and J ends were trimmed by 2 bases and 3 bases, with 13 bases remaining between them. Germline V gene data show CDR1 as SGHAT and CDR2 as FQNNGV. The table came from immunoSEQ multiplex PCR; TCRdb's copy has only in-frame clones and leaves some out. The sample records around 70,000 clones, roughly 93% being singletons. The source is a female donor with multiple sclerosis, enrolled in a pregnancy study. The chain joins TRBV11-2 to TRBJ1-1, with D possibly being TRBD1 (5 bases). Sequenced material: peripheral blood, taken in the third trimester of pregnancy. CDR3 in amino acids: CASSLSAGWDTEAFF. CDR3 nucleotide sequence: TGTGCCAGCAGCTTATCGGCAGGGTGGGACACTGAAGCTTTCTTT.